These 25 T cell receptor beta chains were all obtained from the same sample, sequenced in a study of cytomegalovirus exposure and HLA in healthy donors. PCR involved 60 Vbeta and 13 Jbeta primers. This table comes from immunoSEQ multiplex PCR, and its TCRdb copy is limited to in-frame clones, with some not included. The sample carries approximately 130,000 clones, more than 70% recorded once. Sequencing input: PBMCs. These receptor sequences come from a woman in her twenties or thirties in good health and CMV-seropositive.

The rearrangement joins TRBV6-5 to TRBJ1-5; 9 bases agree with TRBD1. Germline V CDR1 and CDR2: MNHEY, SVGAGI. The CDR3 covers 14 residues. With V trimmed by 4 bases and J by 7 bases, 5 bases remained unmatched. CDR3 DNA sequence: TGTGCCAGCAGTTCCCGACAGGGGGACCAGCCCCAGCATTTT. As protein: CASSSRQGDQPQHF.

This chain joins TRBV5-1 and TRBJ2-1; 11 nucleotides agree with TRBD2. Per germline, CDR1 SGHRS and CDR2 YFSETQ. V lost 4 bases to trimming and J lost 0 bases; unmatched junction nucleotides: 9. The CDR3 covers 18 residues. The CDR3: CASSPRATSGISYNEQFF. The CDR3 DNA sequence: TGCGCCAGCAGCCCTCGGGCGACTAGCGGGATCTCCTACAATGAGCAGTTCTTC.

The chain is built from TRBV6-5 and TRBJ1-3; D uncertain. The germline V and J ends were trimmed by 2 bases and 4 bases, with 12 bases remaining between them. CDR3 length: 15 residues. The V gene's germline CDR1 is MNHEY and CDR2 SVGAGI. This chain's CDR3 is CASSYAVSAGNTIYF. CDR3 nucleotide sequence: TGTGCCAGCAGTTACGCAGTCTCTGCCGGAAACACCATATATTTT.

The gene calls are TRBV27 and TRBJ2-2; D is unclear. V lost 2 bases and J lost 1, with 5 bases in between. The CDR3 has 14 amino acids. Germline V gene sequence: CDR1 MNHEY, CDR2 SMNVEV (reference sequence). This CDR3 is CASSLAVNTGELFF. CDR3 bases: TGTGCCAGCAGTTTAGCGGTGAACACCGGGGAGCTGTTTTTT.

The chain uses TRBV6-4 and TRBJ2-3; 13 nucleotides line up with TRBD2. The germline gives CDR1 MRHNA, CDR2 SNTAGT. The CDR3 extends over 14 amino acids. Trimming cost V 4 bases and J 5 bases; bases outside gene matches: 0. As DNA, the CDR3 is TGTGCCAGCAGTGGACTAGCGGGAGGAGATACGCAGTATTTT. Protein: CASSGLAGGDTQYF.

The chain is built from TRBV28 and TRBJ2-3; 10 bases align to TRBD2. With V trimmed by 2 bases and J by 6 bases, 2 bases remained unmatched. CDR1 and CDR2 from the germline V gene are MDHEN and SYDVKM. CDR3 size: 14 residues. CDR3 nucleotide sequence: TGTGCCAGCAGTTTACTAGCGGGAGATGATACGCAGTATTTT. Protein product: CASSLLAGDDTQYF.

The chain has TRBV6-1 and TRBJ1-5, with D possibly TRBD1 on 5 matching bases. The CDR3 runs 14 residues. The V gene's germline CDR1 is MNHNS and CDR2 SASEGT. Trimming pared 11 bases from V and 3 bases from J, leaving 17 bases between. CDR3 nucleotides: TGTGCCGGGGGGGAAGGAGGGTCCAATCAGCCCCAGCATTTT. Translation: CAGGEGGSNQPQHF.

The J gene is TRBJ2-1, the V gene TRBV4-2; D gene uncertain. This CDR3 is built from 14 residues. Per the germline V gene, CDR1 is LGHNA and CDR2 is YNFKEQ. The V gene lost 0 bases and the J gene lost 3 bases, with 6 bases spanning the gap. CDR3 DNA sequence: TGTGCCAGCAGCCAAGATCCTAGCTACAATGAGCAGTTCTTC. It yields the protein CASSQDPSYNEQFF.

V usage is TRBV30 and J usage is TRBJ2-7; TRBD1 matches 9 bases. The germline CDR1 and CDR2 sequences are GTSNPN and SVGIG (reference sequence). V trimming: 7 bases; J trimming: 3 bases; junction bases outside the gene matches: 1. The CDR3 is made up of 11 amino acids. CDR3 DNA sequence: TGTGCCTTGACAGGGGGCTACGAGCAGTACTTC. Translation gives CALTGGYEQYF.

The V and J genes are TRBV5-6 and TRBJ1-2; D gene uncertain. The CDR3 loop spans 14 amino acids. V shed 4 bases and J shed 8 bases, with 18 bases lying between them. Germline CDR1 reads SGHDT; CDR2 reads YYEEEE. CDR3: CASSDRFPTGGYTF. The CDR3 coding sequence is TGTGCCAGCAGCGACCGTTTCCCCACCGGGGGCTACACCTTC. The entire variable domain, with the rest obtained from reference TRBV5-6 and TRBJ1-2, is as follows: DAGVTQSPTHLIKTRGQQVTLRCSPKSGHDTVSWYQQALGQGPQFIFQYYEEEERQRGNFPDRFSGHQFPNYSSELNVNALLLGDSALYLCASSDRFPTGGYTFGSGTRLTVV.

The CDR3 sequence: CASSADRGVNSPLHF. CDR3 sequence (DNA): TGTGCCAGCAGCGCGGACAGGGGAGTCAACTCACCCCTCCACTTT. The rearrangement links TRBV2 to TRBJ1-6; 9 nucleotides line up with TRBD1. Unmatched junction bases numbered 10, after V lost 6 bases and J lost 10 bases. The CDR3 covers 15 residues. Germline V CDR1 and CDR2: SNHLY, FYNNEI.

This chain joins TRBV5-1 and TRBJ2-3; 11 bases map to TRBD2. The CDR3 covers 16 residues. V lost 0 bases to trimming and J lost 7 bases; unmatched junction nucleotides: 7. Germline CDR1 is SGHRS and CDR2 is YFSETQ. For the CDR3, the DNA is TGCGCCAGCAGCTTGGACGGTAGCGGGGGGGCTTATACGCAGTATTTT. Protein: CASSLDGSGGAYTQYF. The full variable domain, in which reference TRBV5-1 and TRBJ2-3 provide the parts outside the CDR3, is KAGVTQTPRYLIKTRGQQVTLSCSPISGHRSVSWYQQTPGQGLQFLFEYFSETQRNKGNFPGRFSGRQFSNSRSEMNVSTLELGDSALYLCASSLDGSGGAYTQYFGPGTRLTVL.

This chain connects TRBV5-1 to TRBJ2-7; 8 nucleotides match TRBD2. The CDR3 has 14 amino acids. With V trimmed by 3 bases and J by 3 bases, 5 bases remained unmatched. Germline assignment: CDR1 SGHRS and CDR2 YFSETQ. CDR3 in amino acids: CASSSGLVSYEQYF. In DNA form, the CDR3 reads TGCGCCAGCAGCTCGGGACTAGTGAGCTACGAGCAGTACTTC.

The chain has TRBV7-3 and TRBJ2-7; TRBD1 is a possible D gene (7 bases). Germline V CDR1 and CDR2: SGHTA, FQGTGA. The ends were cut back, 5 bases at V and 3 bases at J, with 11 bases in the middle. The CDR3 has 13 amino acids. CDR3 DNA: TGTGCCAGCAGCCCAGGGGGGTACTACGAGCAGTACTTC. The encoded protein is CASSPGGYYEQYF. The full variable domain, with the rest looked up from reference TRBV7-3 and TRBJ2-7, is GAGVSQTPSNKVTEKGKYVELRCDPISGHTALYWYRQSLGQGPEFLIYFQGTGAADDSGLPNDRFFAVRPEGSVSTLKIQRTERGDSAVYLCASSPGGYYEQYFGPGTRLTVT.

This chain connects TRBV27 to TRBJ2-1; no clear D. V lost 2 bases to trimming and J lost 0 bases, with 8 bases between them. The CDR3 sequence is 15 residues long. CDR1 is MNHEY and CDR2 is SMNVEV in the germline V gene (reference sequence). CDR3 nucleotide sequence: TGTGCCAGCAGTTTACGGGTAGGCTCCTACAATGAGCAGTTCTTC. This sequence encodes CASSLRVGSYNEQFF.

The chain carries TRBV28 and TRBJ1-1; D not certain. The CDR3 runs 11 residues. CDR1 MDHEN and CDR2 SYDVKM come from the germline V gene. The ends were cut back, 8 bases at V and 5 bases at J, with 9 bases in the middle. CDR3 bases: TGTGCCAGCGTAGAGGGAACTGAAGCTTTCTTT. Amino acids: CASVEGTEAFF.

The rearrangement uses TRBV19 and TRBJ2-7, with D maybe TRBD2 (5 bases). From germline, CDR1 is LNHDA and CDR2 SQIVND (reference sequence). The CDR3 runs to 13 residues. With 7 bases removed from V and 0 bases from J, the gap between germline ends came to 10 bases. The CDR3 region is CASKEANSYEQYF. CDR3 sequence (DNA): TGTGCCAGTAAGGAGGCCAACTCCTACGAGCAGTACTTC.

V and J are TRBV5-1 and TRBJ2-7; the match to TRBD1 covers 7 bases. V gave up 3 bases and J gave up 3 bases; unmatched junction bases: 6. The CDR3 loop spans 14 amino acids. The germline V gene has CDR1 SGHRS and CDR2 YFSETQ. CDR3 in DNA: TGCGCCAGCAGCTCCTCGGGACAGTACTACGAGCAGTACTTC. It codes for CASSSSGQYYEQYF.

The chain links TRBV7-3 to TRBJ1-2, with 8 bases that match TRBD1. Germline V CDR1 and CDR2: SGHTA, FQGTGA. The J segment lost 8 bases and the V segment lost 3 bases, leaving 5 bases of the junction unmatched. This CDR3 region has 13 residues. The CDR3 sequence: CASSLQGAGGYTF. The CDR3 DNA sequence: TGTGCCAGCAGCTTGCAGGGGGCTGGGGGCTACACCTTC.

The chain is built from TRBV15 and TRBJ2-3; 8 bases agree with TRBD2. This CDR3 has 13 residues. Looked up from germline, CDR1 is LNHNV and CDR2 is YYDKDF (reference sequence). With V trimmed by 6 bases and J by 4 bases, 3 bases remained unmatched. The CDR3 loop is CATSSGIADTQYF. The CDR3 nucleotides are TGTGCCACCAGTAGCGGGATCGCAGATACGCAGTATTTT.

The chain is built from TRBV15 and TRBJ1-1, with 7 positions matching TRBD1. V gave up 3 bases and J gave up 0 bases; unmatched junction bases: 1. The CDR3 extends over 14 amino acids. Germline V CDR1 and CDR2: LNHNV, YYDKDF (reference sequence). CDR3 DNA sequence: TGTGCCACCAGCAGGGGACAGCTGAACACTGAAGCTTTCTTT. Protein product: CATSRGQLNTEAFF.

The chain carries TRBV2 and TRBJ2-7; D is unclear. V lost 4 bases to trimming and J lost 0 bases, with 7 bases between them. The CDR3 totals 13 residues. Germline V gene lookup returns CDR1 SNHLY and CDR2 FYNNEI. CDR3 DNA sequence: TGTGCCAGCAGTGTTGGCCCCTCCTACGAGCAGTACTTC. Translated, it gives CASSVGPSYEQYF.

The V and J genes are TRBV5-1 and TRBJ2-1, with 13 bases fitting TRBD2. The J segment lost 8 bases and the V segment lost 7 bases, leaving 6 bases of the junction unmatched. The CDR3 loop spans 14 amino acids. Germline CDR1 is SGHRS and CDR2 is YFSETQ. The CDR3 bases are TGCGCCAGCCACACTAGCGGGGGGGGACATGAGCAGTTCTTC. This sequence encodes CASHTSGGGHEQFF. Based on the CDR3 plus reference TRBV5-1 and TRBJ2-1, the full variable domain is KAGVTQTPRYLIKTRGQQVTLSCSPISGHRSVSWYQQTPGQGLQFLFEYFSETQRNKGNFPGRFSGRQFSNSRSEMNVSTLELGDSALYLCASHTSGGGHEQFFGPGTRLTVL.

The J gene is TRBJ1-1, the V gene TRBV5-6, with D tentatively TRBD1 (6 bases). The V end was cut by 1 base, the J end by 1 base, with 8 bases between. The CDR3 sequence is 14 residues long. In germline, CDR1 is SGHDT, CDR2 YYEEEE. CDR3 sequence: CASSLMGQNTEAFF. DNA for the CDR3: TGTGCCAGCAGCTTGATGGGACAGAACACTGAAGCTTTCTTT.

The CDR3 loop is CASSLYSGATNEKLFF. CDR3 DNA: TGTGCCAGCAGTTTATACTCAGGGGCAACTAATGAAAAACTGTTTTTT. The chain joins TRBV28 to TRBJ1-4, with D possibly being TRBD1 (6 bases). CDR3 length equals 16 residues. Germline values: CDR1 MDHEN, CDR2 SYDVKM. The V and J ends lost 1 base and 0 bases respectively, with 9 bases between them.